This T cell receptor beta chain was sequenced in a study of beta chain features in type 1 diabetes (dated by TCRdb to between 2017 and 2018). Regarding the complete study: No differences in mean age, gender distribution, total cell number or subset yield were found between patients and healthy donors. Across all samples, fewer than 130 million sorted cells were examined, and cell number per subset correlated strongly with RNA yield. The study compared TCRB repertoires of sorted circulating CD4+ T cell subsets between recently diagnosed type 1 diabetes patients and matched healthy donors. Regulatory and stem cell-like memory subsets were isolated from only 8 patients and about 8 healthy donors, whereas naive and central memory subsets came from all 30 or so donors. The study at large found these results: Shorter templates might be favored by PCR, yet because patient and control samples were amplified and corrected together, any such skew would affect both groups equally. A moderate but significant shortening of TCRB CDR3 length was observed in type 1 diabetes patients in all four CD4+ subsets. At VDJ recombination sites, type 1 diabetes patients had fewer insertions and more deleted nucleotides, which implies abnormalities in thymic rearrangement. Naive, central memory and regulatory TCRB repertoires appeared to be more similar among patients than among healthy donors. HLA sub-analyses involved small numbers of individuals, so any influence of HLA type on TCRB rearrangement remained unresolved. Because cDNA was sequenced instead of genomic DNA, highly expressing activated cells could be over-represented, though the groups showed no difference in activation or CD3 levels.

CDR1 and CDR2 were assigned from the germline V gene (reference sequence) as LNHDA and SQIVND. The CDR3 contains 13 residues, cysteine and phenylalanine counted. The sequence is cut down to CDR3 DNA, 39 bases in frame from base 1. V is cut by 8 bases and J by 0 bases, and the space between the germline ends is 9 bases. The entire amount of isolated RNA was reverse transcribed using the High Capacity cDNA Reverse Transcription Kit, so the sequenced TCRB transcripts were expressed ones. Naive, central memory and regulatory T cell samples underwent deep immunoSEQ sequencing, averaging about 3.57 million total reads per sample. After sorted cells were lysed in RLT buffer, RNA was extracted with DNase-treated RNeasy Micro or Mini kits, with the choice depending on cell number. Each cell subset was processed on its own to prevent cross-contamination, while patient and healthy donor samples were processed together. The immunoSEQ multiplex PCR was used to amplify TCRB sequences from cDNA, generating 87-bp fragments that spanned the CDR3 region. The amplicons were sequenced using the Illumina HiSeq platform. Per the authors' processing: PCR bias was computationally corrected using synthetic template baselines, reads within Hamming distance 2 were collapsed, and singletons that could not be merged were discarded. By aligning reads against IMGT, V, D and J genes, CDR3 length, and insertions or deletions at six rearrangement sites were assigned. Within each subset, clonotype counts were normalized to the number of sorted cells before true diversity and Gini coefficients were calculated with the tcR R package. The overlap coefficient, calculated on TCRB nucleotide sequences, was used to measure repertoire sharing. Out-of-frame TCRB sequences from naive cells were analyzed to stand in for the pre-selection repertoire. In TCRdb, the immuneACCESS table is reduced to in-frame sequences with V and J assigned. These tables do not hold every clone; where another copy was compared, an unresolved V gene accounts for under half, and the others remain unexplained. V and J calls and clone size are those listed in that table; D and trimming were worked out from the DNA. The sample includes a few hundred thousand clones, with roughly 14% observed a single time. The ten largest clonotypes hold 0.015% of the sample.

Worth noting for this clone: Its antigen is currently not known. No qualities accompany the bases; no much larger clone lies one base away.

A single peripheral blood draw of around 100 mL on average was collected from each donor into heparinised tubes. A BD FACSAria II and a panel including CD45RO, CCR7, CD25, CD127, CD95 and CD27 were used to sort naive, central memory, regulatory and stem cell-like memory CD4+ T cells. All sorted populations exceeded 98% purity. PBMCs were isolated immediately by Lymphoprep density gradient centrifugation and stained directly without culture. So that batch effects would be minimized, each experiment stained and sorted samples in pairs, pairing one healthy donor with one patient. Sequencing was carried out using naive CD4+ T cells from blood. Explained via the paper, the cell subset or site label denotes: true naive CD4+ T cells. The V and J genes are TRBV19 and TRBJ2-3; a tentative D match to TRBD2 spans 6 bases. This TCR derives from a woman younger than 30 with type 1 diabetes. The nucleotide sequence is TGTGCCAGTCGCGGGACTAGCACAGATACGCAGTATTTT. The translation is CASRGTSTDTQYF.